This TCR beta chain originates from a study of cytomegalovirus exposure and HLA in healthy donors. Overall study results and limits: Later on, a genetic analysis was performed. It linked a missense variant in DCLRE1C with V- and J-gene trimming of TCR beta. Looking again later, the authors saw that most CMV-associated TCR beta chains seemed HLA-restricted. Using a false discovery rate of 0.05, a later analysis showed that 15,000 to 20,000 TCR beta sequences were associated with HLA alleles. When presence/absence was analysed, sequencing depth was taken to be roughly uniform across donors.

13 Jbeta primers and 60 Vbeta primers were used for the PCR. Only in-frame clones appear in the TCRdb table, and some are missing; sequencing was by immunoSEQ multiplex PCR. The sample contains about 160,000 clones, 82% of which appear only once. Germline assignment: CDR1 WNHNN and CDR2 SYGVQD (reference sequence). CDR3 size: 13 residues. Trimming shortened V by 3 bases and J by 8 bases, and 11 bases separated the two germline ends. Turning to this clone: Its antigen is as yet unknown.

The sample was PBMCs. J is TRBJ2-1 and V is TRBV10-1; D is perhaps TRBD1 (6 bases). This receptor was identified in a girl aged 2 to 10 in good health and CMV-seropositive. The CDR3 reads CASSEDRIDEQFF. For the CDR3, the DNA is TGCGCCAGCAGTGAAGACAGGATCGATGAGCAGTTCTTC.